Shown below are 13 T cell receptor beta chains from a single sample sequenced in a study of T cells in Graves' hyperthyroidism and ophthalmopathy (dated by TCRdb to about 2019). Library preparation used multiplex PCR. For sequencing, an Illumina HiSeq 2000 was employed. Amplification of TCR beta CDR3 regions was carried out from RNA transcripts. The first round of RT-PCR for the TCR CDR3 was performed with the HTBI primer set and the Qiagen OneStep RT-PCR kit. The public reads were reanalyzed by TCRdb: fastp trimming at Q25, MiXCR alignment, in-frame beta chains only. For every CDR3 protein sequence, its rows merge into one entry that carries the most common genes and DNA. The sample profile shows under 600,000 distinct CDR3 sequences; approximately 15% of them were found once. Roughly 3.3% of the sample belongs to the ten largest clones. The material sequenced was blood. These receptors originate from a woman in her thirties or forties with Graves' ophthalmopathy.

This clonotype was seen more than once but under ten times. This chain joins TRBV28 and TRBJ1-5; TRBD1 agrees at 7 bases. J was trimmed by 7 bases and V by 1 base; bases with no gene match: 7. This CDR3 comprises 15 residues. Looked up from germline, CDR1 is MDHEN and CDR2 is SYDVKM. The CDR3 nucleotides read TGTGCCAGCAGTTTATCGAACAGGGGAACCCAGCCCCAGCATTTT. Translation gives CASSLSNRGTQPQHF.

The chain links TRBV14 to TRBJ2-7; TRBD2 might be the D (6 bases). The CDR3 has 16 residues. V lost 3 bases and J lost 2, with 17 bases in between. Germline assignment: CDR1 SGHDN and CDR2 FVKESK. CDR3 sequence reads: CASSHHGGYSPYEQYF. The CDR3 nucleotides read TGTGCCAGCAGCCACCATGGGGGGTACTCCCCCTACGAGCAGTACTTC.

This clonotype was recorded many times. The V call is TRBV2, the J call TRBJ1-1; D not certain. CDR1 and CDR2 (germline): SNHLY, FYNNEI. CDR3 size: 15 residues. V was cut by 2 bases and J by 1 base, with 11 bases left in between. The CDR3 loop is CASSEIDPGNTEAFF. Written as DNA, the CDR3 is TGTGCCAGCAGTGAAATCGATCCAGGGAACACTGAAGCTTTCTTT.

The genes are TRBV27 and TRBJ2-1; 11 nucleotides line up with TRBD2. The CDR3 extends over 15 amino acids. The germline CDR1 and CDR2 sequences are MNHEY and SMNVEV (reference sequence). The junction had 8 bases not matched to a gene; V was cut back by 3 bases and J by 10 bases. CDR3 loop: CASSFVLAGVREQFF. Here the CDR3 DNA reads TGTGCCAGCAGTTTTGTACTAGCGGGGGTTCGGGAGCAGTTCTTC.

Ten or more counts support this clonotype. V and J are TRBV7-8 and TRBJ2-1; tentatively, D is TRBD2 (5 bases). Trimming removed 5 bases at V and 2 bases at J, with 13 bases between. The germline CDR1 and CDR2 sequences are SGHVS and FQNEAQ. The CDR3 has 15 amino acids. The CDR3 coding sequence is TGTGCCAGCAGCCCGGACTTACAAGCCTACAATGAGCAGTTCTTC. It codes for CASSPDLQAYNEQFF.

This clonotype has a count of ten or more. The chain carries TRBV25-1 and TRBJ2-1; TRBD2 might be the D (6 bases). Germline V gene data show CDR1 as MGHDK and CDR2 as SYGVNS. The CDR3 totals 17 residues. With 3 bases removed from V and 4 bases from J, the gap between germline ends came to 19 bases. CDR3 in amino acids: CASSDPTRDLFYNEQFF. The CDR3 nucleotides are TGTGCCAGCAGTGACCCGACTCGGGACTTGTTTTACAATGAGCAGTTCTTC. Supplemented by reference TRBV25-1 and TRBJ2-1, the full variable domain reads EADIYQTPRYLVIGTGKKITLECSQTMGHDKMYWYQQDPGMELHLIHYSYGVNSTEKGDLSSESTVSRIRTEHFPLTLESARPSHTSQYLCASSDPTRDLFYNEQFFGPGTRLTVL.

This clonotype was seen a few times. The J gene is TRBJ1-1, the V gene TRBV28, with TRBD1 matching 12 bases. Germline CDR1 reads MDHEN; CDR2 reads SYDVKM. V lost 7 bases and J lost 3; bases outside the gene matches: 6. There are 15 residues in the CDR3. DNA of the CDR3: TGTGCCAGCACTCCGGGACAGGGGGCGGACACTGAAGCTTTCTTT. This translates into CASTPGQGADTEAFF.

V and J are TRBV12-3 or TRBV12-4 and TRBJ2-1; perhaps TRBD1 as D (6 bases). This CDR3 spans 12 amino acids. The V end lost 6 bases, the J end lost 15 bases, and 18 bases lay between the germline ends. The CDR3 region is CASSPGHERGFF. DNA of the CDR3: TGTGCCAGCAGCCCGGGACACGAGAGGGGGTTCTTC.

In this sample, this clonotype turned up a few times. This rearrangement joins TRBV5-1 to TRBJ2-2; D might be TRBD2 (6 bases). The CDR3 loop spans 16 amino acids. The ends were cut back, 5 bases at V and 0 bases at J, with 14 bases in the middle. Germline CDR1 is SGHRS and CDR2 is YFSETQ. CDR3 residues: CASRAGLFANTGELFF. CDR3 DNA: TGCGCCAGCAGGGCTGGACTATTTGCGAACACCGGGGAGCTGTTTTTT.

This chain joins TRBV29-1 and TRBJ2-1, with TRBD1 identical over 7 bases. V was pared by 8 bases and J by 3 bases, with 7 bases of the junction left unmatched. CDR1 and CDR2 (germline): SQVTM, ANQGSEA. This CDR3 comprises 13 residues. CDR3 sequence reads: CSNYRGNYNEQFF. The CDR3 nucleotides read TGCAGCAATTACAGGGGAAACTACAATGAGCAGTTCTTC.

The sample holds a few counts of this clonotype. The V gene is TRBV11-2, the J gene TRBJ2-5, with D tentatively TRBD2 (6 bases). This CDR3 is built from 15 residues. V lost 8 bases and J lost 8, with 24 bases in between. In germline, CDR1 is SGHAT, CDR2 FQNNGV. CDR3 protein: CASGAVSGVFGTQYF. CDR3 DNA: TGTGCCAGCGGAGCTGTCTCGGGGGTGTTTGGTACCCAGTACTTC.

The V call is TRBV20-1, the J call TRBJ2-1; the match to TRBD2 covers 13 bases. The V gene's germline CDR1 is DFQATT and CDR2 SNEGSKA (reference sequence). Trimming at V came to 3 bases and at J to 9 bases, leaving 8 bases not matched to a gene. This CDR3 is built from 15 residues. The CDR3, as DNA: TGCAGTGCTAGGGTCACTAGCGGGAGGGCCGTTGAGCAGTTCTTC. Translating gives CSARVTSGRAVEQFF.

The J gene is TRBJ1-5, the V gene TRBV19; no clear D. CDR1 is LNHDA and CDR2 is SQIVND in the germline V gene (reference sequence). The CDR3 sequence is 14 residues long. V lost 5 bases, J lost 2 bases, and 10 bases lay in between. CDR3 DNA: TGTGCCAGTAGTTGGAGGGTCGGCAATCAGCCCCAGCATTTT. It encodes CASSWRVGNQPQHF.